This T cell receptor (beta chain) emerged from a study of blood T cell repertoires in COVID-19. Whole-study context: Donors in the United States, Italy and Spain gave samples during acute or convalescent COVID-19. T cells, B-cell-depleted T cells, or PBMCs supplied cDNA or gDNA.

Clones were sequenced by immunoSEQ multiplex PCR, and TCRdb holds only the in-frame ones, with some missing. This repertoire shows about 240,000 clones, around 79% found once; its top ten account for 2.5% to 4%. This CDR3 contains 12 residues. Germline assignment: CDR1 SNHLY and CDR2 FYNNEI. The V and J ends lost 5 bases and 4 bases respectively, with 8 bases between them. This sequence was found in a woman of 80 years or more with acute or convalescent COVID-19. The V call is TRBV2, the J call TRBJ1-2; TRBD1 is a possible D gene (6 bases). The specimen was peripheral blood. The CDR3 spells CASSPDSYGYTF. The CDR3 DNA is TGTGCCAGCAGTCCGGACAGCTATGGCTACACCTTC.